Listed below are T cell receptor beta chains from one sample, sequenced in a study of blood T cell repertoires in COVID-19. Assay used: immunoSEQ multiplex PCR; TCRdb lists only in-frame clones, some missing. The repertoire holds about 200,000 clones, with almost 90% as singletons. The material sequenced was peripheral blood. Source of these receptors: a young man with active or convalescent COVID-19. CDR3s include the opening cysteine and the closing phenylalanine or tryptophan. A D gene is named only where the DNA matches it firmly. For some rows the clone size is stated as once, few or many, or as a class when expanded; others skip it.

size,D,V,J,CDR3,DNA
.,.,TRBV11-3,TRBJ2-1,CASSLVALSDEQFF,TGTGCCAGCAGCTTAGTTGCCCTTTCGGATGAGCAGTTCTTC
once,.,TRBV7-2,TRBJ1-1,CASSQGHVTEAFF,TGTGCCAGCAGCCAAGGACACGTCACTGAAGCTTTCTTT
.,.,TRBV11-2,TRBJ2-3,CASSLVSTTDTQYF,TGTGCCAGCAGCTTAGTTTCTACCACAGATACGCAGTATTTT
once,.,TRBV11-2,TRBJ2-7,CASSLGPTGSVSYEQYF,TGTGCCAGCAGCTTAGGCCCGACAGGATCCGTCTCCTACGAGCAGTACTTC
.,TRBD2,TRBV6-1,TRBJ2-5,CASSEASLAGVETQYF,TGTGCCAGCAGTGAAGCCTCTCTAGCGGGGGTTGAGACCCAGTACTTC
.,.,TRBV5-4,TRBJ2-7,CASSFFGSIYEQYF,TGTGCCAGCAGCTTCTTTGGCAGTATCTACGAGCAGTACTTC
.,.,TRBV15,TRBJ2-2,CATSRDLGAGELFF,TGTGCCACCAGCAGAGATTTAGGGGCCGGGGAGCTGTTTTTT
.,.,TRBV3-1/TRBV3-2,TRBJ2-7,CASSQATINYEQYF,TGTGCCAGCAGCCAAGCGACTATTAACTACGAGCAGTACTTC
.,.,TRBV7-7,TRBJ2-1,CASSPQDESEQFF,TGTGCTAGCAGCCCTCAAGATGAAAGCGAGCAGTTCTTC
.,.,TRBV7-9,TRBJ2-1,CASSLALPIYNEQFF,TGTGCCAGCAGCTTAGCACTACCCATCTACAATGAGCAGTTCTTC
.,.,TRBV3-1/TRBV3-2,TRBJ1-2,CASSQDLVQVYGYTF,TGTGCCAGCAGCCAAGATCTTGTACAGGTCTATGGCTACACCTTC
once,.,TRBV10-3,TRBJ2-1,CAISELNEQFF,TGTGCCATCAGTGAGCTCAATGAGCAGTTCTTC
.,.,TRBV9,TRBJ2-6,CASSAYRAPSGANVLTF,TGTGCCAGCAGCGCCTACAGGGCTCCCTCTGGGGCCAACGTCCTGACTTTC
once,TRBD1,TRBV6-5,TRBJ1-6,CAVPGTGNNSPLHF,TGTGCCGTTCCCGGGACAGGGAATAATTCACCCCTCCACTTT
.,TRBD2,TRBV18,TRBJ2-1,CASSALSGRAYNEQFF,TGTGCCAGCTCAGCGCTTAGCGGGAGGGCCTACAATGAGCAGTTCTTC
.,.,TRBV30,TRBJ1-5,CAWSEPGRFNQPQHF,TGTGCCTGGAGTGAGCCAGGGAGGTTCAATCAGCCCCAGCATTTT
.,TRBD2,TRBV12-5,TRBJ2-2,CASGLDGLARDGELFF,TGTGCTAGTGGTTTGGACGGACTAGCGAGAGACGGGGAGCTGTTTTTT
.,.,TRBV19,TRBJ1-5,CASSIERTVNQPQHF,TGTGCCAGTAGTATAGAACGGACAGTAAATCAGCCCCAGCATTTT
once,.,TRBV21-1,TRBJ2-7,CASSNSSGLHYEQYF,TGTGCCAGCAGCAATTCCTCGGGACTCCACTACGAGCAGTACTTC
once,.,TRBV2,TRBJ1-5,CASREEHLGSQHF,TGTGCCAGCAGGGAGGAACATCTCGGTTCCCAGCATTTT
.,.,TRBV7-2,TRBJ1-1,CASSLMVGVGTEAFF,TGTGCCAGCAGCTTAATGGTAGGGGTCGGGACTGAAGCTTTCTTT
.,.,TRBV9,TRBJ2-1,CASSDTSDFEQFF,TGTGCCAGCAGCGATACCTCAGATTTTGAGCAGTTCTTC
.,TRBD1,TRBV5-1,TRBJ2-5,CASSIRRQGAWETQYF,TGCGCCAGCAGCATCAGGAGACAGGGGGCCTGGGAGACCCAGTACTTC
.,TRBD2,TRBV6-6,TRBJ2-3,CASSYSLAGAGDTQYF,TGTGCCAGCAGTTACTCGCTAGCGGGGGCCGGAGATACGCAGTATTTT
.,.,TRBV18,TRBJ1-4,CASSPGSGTTNEKLFF,TGTGCCAGCTCACCGGGATCAGGGACAACTAATGAAAAACTGTTTTTT
once,.,TRBV30,TRBJ1-2,CAWSPVNYGYTF,TGTGCCTGGAGTCCCGTTAACTATGGCTACACCTTC
.,.,TRBV2,TRBJ2-3,CASSEQGYADTQYF,TGTGCCAGCAGTGAACAGGGGTACGCAGATACGCAGTATTTT
once,.,TRBV6-5,TRBJ2-7,CASRDSAPYEQYF,TGTGCCAGCAGGGACAGCGCGCCCTACGAGCAGTACTTC